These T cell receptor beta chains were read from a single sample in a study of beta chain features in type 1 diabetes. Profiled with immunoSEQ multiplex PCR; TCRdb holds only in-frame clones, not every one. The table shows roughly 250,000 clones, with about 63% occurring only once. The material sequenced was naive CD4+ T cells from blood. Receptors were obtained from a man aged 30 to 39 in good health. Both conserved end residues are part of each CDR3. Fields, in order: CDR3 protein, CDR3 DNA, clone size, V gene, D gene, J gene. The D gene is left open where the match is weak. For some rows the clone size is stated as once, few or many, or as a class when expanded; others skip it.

CDR3aa: CASSLEGQPQHF
CDR3nt: TGTGCCAGCAGCTTAGAGGGTCAGCCCCAGCATTTT
abundance: -
v_gene: TRBV7-9
d_gene: -
j_gene: TRBJ1-5

CDR3aa: CNPQGPYGYTF
CDR3nt: TGCAACCCGCAGGGCCCCTATGGCTACACCTTC
abundance: -
v_gene: TRBV20-1
d_gene: -
j_gene: TRBJ1-2

CDR3aa: CAWSVLIGSEGYTF
CDR3nt: TGTGCCTGGAGTGTACTTATAGGGTCCGAGGGCTACACCTTC
abundance: -
v_gene: TRBV30
d_gene: -
j_gene: TRBJ1-2

CDR3aa: CASSLLAGGHLYEQYF
CDR3nt: TGTGCCAGCAGCTTACTAGCGGGGGGGCACCTCTACGAGCAGTACTTC
abundance: -
v_gene: TRBV7-9
d_gene: TRBD2
j_gene: TRBJ2-7

CDR3aa: CASSRANEQFF
CDR3nt: TGTGCCAGCAGCAGGGCAAATGAGCAGTTCTTC
abundance: once
v_gene: TRBV7-2
d_gene: -
j_gene: TRBJ2-1

CDR3aa: CASSSRGRGTGELFF
CDR3nt: TGTGCCAGCAGTTCCAGGGGCAGGGGCACCGGGGAGCTGTTTTTT
abundance: -
v_gene: TRBV2
d_gene: -
j_gene: TRBJ2-2

CDR3aa: CSVEGRLLNNEQFF
CDR3nt: TGCAGCGTTGAGGGCAGGCTACTCAACAATGAGCAGTTCTTC
abundance: -
v_gene: TRBV29-1
d_gene: -
j_gene: TRBJ2-1

CDR3aa: CAWSSPGQGRETF
CDR3nt: TGTGCCTGGAGTAGCCCTGGACAGGGTCGGGAAACCTTC
abundance: -
v_gene: TRBV30
d_gene: TRBD1
j_gene: TRBJ1-2

CDR3aa: CSARDLNEQFF
CDR3nt: TGCAGTGCTAGAGATCTAAATGAGCAGTTCTTC
abundance: -
v_gene: TRBV20-1
d_gene: -
j_gene: TRBJ2-1

CDR3aa: CASSPRGRGAKNIQYF
CDR3nt: TGTGCCAGCAGTCCTAGGGGGCGCGGGGCCAAAAACATTCAGTACTTC
abundance: -
v_gene: TRBV28
d_gene: TRBD1
j_gene: TRBJ2-4

CDR3aa: CSAGDLLGQYF
CDR3nt: TGCAGTGCTGGTGATCTATTGGGGCAGTATTTT
abundance: -
v_gene: TRBV20-1
d_gene: -
j_gene: TRBJ2-3

CDR3aa: CASSEALGRGNNEQFF
CDR3nt: TGTGCCAGCAGTGAGGCACTGGGGCGCGGAAACAATGAGCAGTTCTTC
abundance: -
v_gene: TRBV25-1
d_gene: -
j_gene: TRBJ2-1

CDR3aa: CACPGGGSYNEQFF
CDR3nt: TGTGCCTGCCCTGGCGGGGGCTCCTACAATGAGCAGTTCTTC
abundance: few
v_gene: TRBV30
d_gene: TRBD2
j_gene: TRBJ2-1

CDR3aa: CAWSVGYGYTF
CDR3nt: TGTGCCTGGAGTGTCGGTTATGGCTACACCTTC
abundance: -
v_gene: TRBV30
d_gene: -
j_gene: TRBJ1-2

CDR3aa: CASGGIGNQPQHF
CDR3nt: TGCGCCAGCGGAGGAATTGGCAATCAGCCCCAGCATTTT
abundance: -
v_gene: TRBV23-1
d_gene: -
j_gene: TRBJ1-5

CDR3aa: CAIRSREVNNEQFF
CDR3nt: TGTGCCATCCGGTCGCGGGAGGTCAACAATGAGCAGTTCTTC
abundance: -
v_gene: TRBV10-3
d_gene: TRBD2
j_gene: TRBJ2-1

CDR3aa: CSVGTGGHYGYTF
CDR3nt: TGCAGCGTTGGTACAGGGGGCCACTATGGCTACACCTTC
abundance: -
v_gene: TRBV29-1
d_gene: TRBD1
j_gene: TRBJ1-2

CDR3aa: CASSAQLTGGWNIQYF
CDR3nt: TGTGCCAGCAGTGCGCAATTGACAGGGGGGTGGAACATTCAGTACTTC
abundance: -
v_gene: TRBV25-1
d_gene: TRBD1
j_gene: TRBJ2-4

CDR3aa: CASSSSFYEQYF
CDR3nt: TGTGCCAGCAGCTCATCCTTTTACGAGCAGTACTTC
abundance: -
v_gene: TRBV13
d_gene: -
j_gene: TRBJ2-7

CDR3aa: CAWSQTGELFF
CDR3nt: TGTGCCTGGTCACAGACCGGGGAGCTGTTTTTT
abundance: -
v_gene: TRBV30
d_gene: -
j_gene: TRBJ2-2

CDR3aa: CASSLGTPQETQYF
CDR3nt: TGTGCCAGCTCACTCGGGACTCCACAAGAGACCCAGTACTTC
abundance: few
v_gene: TRBV18
d_gene: -
j_gene: TRBJ2-5

CDR3aa: CASSQGTSGYEQYF
CDR3nt: TGCGCCAGCAGCCAGGGGACTAGCGGCTACGAGCAGTACTTC
abundance: -
v_gene: TRBV4-3
d_gene: TRBD2
j_gene: TRBJ2-7

CDR3aa: CASSQIDSGANSPLHF
CDR3nt: TGTGCCAGCAGCCAAATCGACTCGGGGGCTAATTCACCCCTCCACTTT
abundance: once
v_gene: TRBV16
d_gene: -
j_gene: TRBJ1-6

CDR3aa: CASSPDLIGAKNIQYF
CDR3nt: TGTGCCAGCAGCCCAGATCTAATCGGAGCCAAAAACATTCAGTACTTC
abundance: few
v_gene: TRBV7-9
d_gene: -
j_gene: TRBJ2-4

CDR3aa: CASRPTGTAYEQYF
CDR3nt: TGTGCCAGCAGGCCGACCGGGACAGCCTACGAGCAGTACTTC
abundance: -
v_gene: TRBV7-2
d_gene: TRBD1
j_gene: TRBJ2-7

CDR3aa: CAISVEGIQETQYF
CDR3nt: TGTGCCATCAGTGTCGAGGGGATCCAAGAGACCCAGTACTTC
abundance: -
v_gene: TRBV10-3
d_gene: -
j_gene: TRBJ2-5

CDR3aa: CASRPIQGPYQYNEQFF
CDR3nt: TGTGCCAGCAGGCCCATCCAAGGGCCTTACCAGTACAATGAGCAGTTCTTC
abundance: -
v_gene: TRBV7-2
d_gene: -
j_gene: TRBJ2-1

CDR3aa: CAWSQIGDGYTF
CDR3nt: TGTGCCTGGAGTCAAATAGGGGACGGCTACACCTTC
abundance: -
v_gene: TRBV30
d_gene: -
j_gene: TRBJ1-2

CDR3aa: CASSPHRTTSTHF
CDR3nt: TGTGCCAGCAGTCCCCATCGGACTACATCCACGCACTTC
abundance: -
v_gene: TRBV28
d_gene: -
j_gene: TRBJ2-5

CDR3aa: CASSPDGRETQYF
CDR3nt: TGTGCCAGCTCACCAGACGGCAGGGAGACCCAGTACTTC
abundance: -
v_gene: TRBV18
d_gene: -
j_gene: TRBJ2-5

CDR3aa: CAWRQGRGRHSPLHF
CDR3nt: TGTGCCTGGAGGCAGGGCCGGGGGCGGCATTCACCCCTCCACTTT
abundance: -
v_gene: TRBV30
d_gene: -
j_gene: TRBJ1-6

CDR3aa: CAISEIDRARSEQYF
CDR3nt: TGTGCCATCAGTGAGATTGACAGGGCAAGGTCCGAGCAGTACTTC
abundance: -
v_gene: TRBV10-3
d_gene: TRBD1
j_gene: TRBJ2-7

CDR3aa: CSVLRGARDEQYF
CDR3nt: TGCAGCGTACTACGCGGGGCCCGGGACGAGCAGTACTTC
abundance: few
v_gene: TRBV29-1
d_gene: -
j_gene: TRBJ2-7

CDR3aa: CSVEKGLAGGEQYF
CDR3nt: TGCAGCGTTGAAAAAGGGCTAGCGGGAGGGGAGCAGTACTTC
abundance: few
v_gene: TRBV29-1
d_gene: TRBD2
j_gene: TRBJ2-7

CDR3aa: CAWTQTTGTSYEQYF
CDR3nt: TGTGCCTGGACTCAAACCACCGGGACCTCGTACGAGCAGTACTTC
abundance: -
v_gene: TRBV30
d_gene: -
j_gene: TRBJ2-7

CDR3aa: CSVVGGTEAFF
CDR3nt: TGCAGCGTGGTTGGAGGGACTGAAGCTTTCTTT
abundance: -
v_gene: TRBV29-1
d_gene: -
j_gene: TRBJ1-1

CDR3aa: CAWSKVGDTQYF
CDR3nt: TGTGCCTGGAGTAAGGTGGGAGATACGCAGTATTTT
abundance: -
v_gene: TRBV30
d_gene: -
j_gene: TRBJ2-3